This passage covers 25 T cell receptor beta chains from one sample sequenced in a study of T-cell memory formation after mild COVID-19. TCRdb ran MiXCR on the 5' RACE reads and lists one entry per CDR3 protein. The sample lists about 270,000 distinct CDR3 sequences; 15% to 20% were seen once. Sample: PBMCs or a T cell subset sorted from them (not recorded which). These receptors originate from a man between 18 and 29 years old who had mild COVID-19 (a few samples of this study predate the infection). Cell type and time point are not known.

This clonotype was found a few times. The rearrangement joins TRBV29-1 to TRBJ2-1; 7 positions agree with TRBD1. Germline V gene lookup returns CDR1 SQVTM and CDR2 ANQGSEA. This CDR3 has 15 residues. After removal of 3 bases from V and 3 bases from J, the junction contained 8 bases not matched to a gene. DNA of the CDR3: TGCAGCGTTGAGGACAGGACTCTATACTACAATGAGCAGTTCTTC. Encoded protein: CSVEDRTLYYNEQFF.

This clonotype was recorded a few times. The CDR3 protein is CASSSAIDQGARNYGYTF. CDR3 DNA: TGTGCCAGCAGTTCGGCTATCGACCAGGGGGCACGTAACTATGGCTACACCTTC. The J gene is TRBJ1-2, the V gene TRBV4-2; 8 bases agree with TRBD1. CDR1 and CDR2 (germline): LGHNA, YNFKEQ. The CDR3 is 18 residues long. Unmatched junction bases numbered 16, after V lost 6 bases and J lost 1 base.

This sequence joins TRBV6-6 and TRBJ2-1; the D gene is possibly TRBD2 (5 bases). CDR3 length: 15 amino acids. V dropped 3 bases and J dropped 6 bases, with 15 bases sitting between them. Germline CDR1 MNHNY, CDR2 SVGAGI (reference sequence). For the CDR3, the DNA is TGTGCCAGCAGTTATAGAGGCAGGAGGATCAATGAGCAGTTCTTC. Protein product: CASSYRGRRINEQFF.

This clonotype has only a few counts. V is TRBV27 and J is TRBJ2-7; TRBD2 matches 12 bases. With V trimmed by 3 bases and J by 4 bases, 1 base remained unmatched. CDR3 length: 14 amino acids. CDR1 and CDR2 (germline): MNHEY, SMNVEV (reference sequence). CDR3 DNA sequence: TGTGCCAGCAGTTTCGGGACTAGCGGGTACGAGCAGTACTTC. Translating gives CASSFGTSGYEQYF.

The CDR3 reads CASSARTSGFYNEQFF. The CDR3 bases are TGCGCCAGCAGCGCCCGGACTAGCGGCTTCTACAATGAGCAGTTCTTC. The V gene is TRBV5-1, the J gene TRBJ2-1; 10 bases map to TRBD2. The CDR3 runs 16 residues. Trimming cost V 4 bases and J 3 bases; bases outside gene matches: 7. Germline CDR1 and CDR2: SGHRS and YFSETQ.

This clonotype has just a few counts. This sequence joins TRBV6-2 or TRBV6-3 and TRBJ1-6; perhaps TRBD1 as D (5 bases). This CDR3 spans 14 amino acids. V was pared by 6 bases and J by 9 bases, with 15 bases between. Per the germline V gene, CDR1 is MNHEY and CDR2 is SVGEGT. The chain's CDR3 is CASRKPQGRSPLHF. In DNA, the CDR3 is TGTGCCAGCAGAAAGCCGCAGGGTCGTTCACCCCTCCACTTT.

This clonotype was recorded many times. The J gene is TRBJ2-3, the V gene TRBV6-5, with 7 bases that match TRBD2. The germline V gene has CDR1 MNHEY and CDR2 SVGAGI. The CDR3 consists of 14 residues. With 5 bases clipped from V and 2 bases from J, the junction kept 4 bases outside the gene matches. CDR3 protein: CASSSSGPTDTQYF. DNA of the CDR3: TGTGCCAGCAGTAGTAGCGGGCCCACAGATACGCAGTATTTT.

This clonotype was counted only a few times. The chain couples TRBV6-1 to TRBJ2-3; 13 bases line up with TRBD2. Germline V gene data show CDR1 as MNHNS and CDR2 as SASEGT. The CDR3 extends over 17 amino acids. V lost 6 bases and J lost 0; bases outside the gene matches: 6. The CDR3 region is CASRTSGGGYSTDTQYF. CDR3 sequence (DNA): TGTGCCAGCAGAACTAGCGGGGGGGGCTATAGCACAGATACGCAGTATTTT.

This sequence joins TRBV6-5 and TRBJ1-3; D possibly corresponds to TRBD1 (5 bases). The germline gives CDR1 MNHEY, CDR2 SVGAGI. The CDR3 sequence is 18 residues long. V was shortened by 6 bases and J by 0 bases, with 21 bases between the two germline ends. The CDR3 spells CASSRSPPGLSSGNTIYF. For the CDR3, the DNA is TGTGCCAGCAGCCGATCTCCTCCGGGACTCAGCTCTGGAAACACCATATATTTT.

CDR3 nucleotides: TGTGCCAGCAGCTTAGTATTGCCGACTAGCGGGGGGGCTAGAACAGATACGCAGTATTTT. This encodes CASSLVLPTSGGARTDTQYF. The chain recombines TRBV7-8 with TRBJ2-3; 14 bases are shared with TRBD2. Unmatched junction bases numbered 12, after V lost 1 base and J lost 3 bases. This CDR3 region has 20 residues. Germline V gene data show CDR1 as SGHVS and CDR2 as FQNEAQ.

The table lists this clonotype with a few counts. The V and J genes are TRBV6-5 and TRBJ2-1, with a weak D call TRBD2 (6 bases). Germline values: CDR1 MNHEY, CDR2 SVGAGI. V lost 8 bases to trimming and J lost 8 bases, with 10 bases between them. The CDR3 has 11 residues. The CDR3 sequence: CASQWGDEQFF. The CDR3 bases are TGTGCCAGCCAATGGGGGGATGAGCAGTTCTTC.

The chain employs TRBV6-1 and TRBJ2-1; a weak D match, TRBD2 (6 bases). The CDR3 is 12 residues long. Trimming removed 9 bases from V and 4 bases from J, with 10 bases in between. CDR1 and CDR2 (germline): MNHNS, SASEGT. As DNA, the CDR3 is TGTGCCAGGGGCGGGGTATACAATGAGCAGTTCTTC. Its protein is CARGGVYNEQFF.

V gene TRBV20-1 combines with J gene TRBJ2-7, with unresolved D. CDR3 length equals 13 residues. Trimming removed 2 bases at V and 3 bases at J, with 11 bases between. The V gene's germline CDR1 is DFQATT and CDR2 SNEGSKA (reference sequence). The CDR3 is CSARYYGYYEQYF. In DNA form, the CDR3 reads TGCAGTGCTAGATACTATGGGTACTACGAGCAGTACTTC.

The CDR3 bases are TGCAGTGCTAGAGATCCCTCTTTAGCTAGCGGGGGCTCCTACAATGAGCAGTTCTTC. Residues: CSARDPSLASGGSYNEQFF. V usage is TRBV20-1 and J usage is TRBJ2-1; 10 positions agree with TRBD2. This CDR3 has 19 amino acids. V was pared by 0 bases and J by 0 bases, with 11 bases of the junction left unmatched. Germline CDR1 and CDR2: DFQATT and SNEGSKA (reference sequence).

V gene TRBV5-1 combines with J gene TRBJ1-2, with D perhaps TRBD1 (6 bases). Germline lookup yields CDR1 SGHRS and CDR2 YFSETQ. Trimming cost V 4 bases and J 4 bases, with 14 bases left between them. This CDR3 contains 14 residues. The CDR3 DNA reads as TGCGCCAGCAGCGGGGACACGGTCGCCTATGGCTACACCTTC. This codes for CASSGDTVAYGYTF.

The chain links TRBV20-1 to TRBJ1-2; D may be TRBD1 (5 bases). This CDR3 is 11 amino acids long. The germline V gene encodes CDR1 DFQATT and CDR2 SNEGSKA (reference sequence). Trimming removed 6 bases at V and 9 bases at J, with 14 bases between. The CDR3, as DNA: TGCAGTGCCTCTCGGGGGGAAAGCTACACCTTC. Translated: CSASRGESYTF.

This clonotype has a handful of counts. The chain links TRBV7-2 to TRBJ2-1, with D possibly matching TRBD1 (6 bases). The CDR3 loop spans 12 amino acids. The germline V gene has CDR1 SGHTA and CDR2 FQGNSA. V was clipped by 3 bases and J by 10 bases, with 10 bases between them. DNA for the CDR3: TGTGCCAGCAGCTTTTGGGGGACAGAGCAGTTCTTC. Protein product: CASSFWGTEQFF. Full variable domain (missing parts from reference TRBV7-2 and TRBJ2-1): GAGVSQSPSNKVTEKGKDVELRCDPISGHTALYWYRQSLGQGLEFLIYFQGNSAPDKSGLPSDRFSAERTGGSVSTLTIQRTQQEDSAVYLCASSFWGTEQFFGPGTRLTVL.

This clonotype was counted between two and nine times. The chain recombines TRBV9 with TRBJ2-3; TRBD2 matches at 10 bases. V dropped 2 bases and J dropped 2; count of bases not matched to a gene: 2. The CDR3 totals 15 residues. Germline-derived CDR1 and CDR2 are SGDLS and YYNGEE. The CDR3 reads CASSVSGGSTDTQYF. The CDR3 DNA follows: TGTGCCAGCAGCGTTAGCGGGGGGTCCACAGATACGCAGTATTTT.

This clonotype has more than one count but fewer than ten. J is TRBJ2-5 and V is TRBV20-1; possibly TRBD1 for D (5 bases). Germline V gene lookup returns CDR1 DFQATT and CDR2 SNEGSKA (reference sequence). Trimming removed 7 bases at V and 3 bases at J, with 9 bases between. The CDR3 is made up of 11 amino acids. Here the CDR3 DNA reads TGCAGTGGGGCAGGGAAAGAGACCCAGTACTTC. It translates to CSGAGKETQYF.

The rearrangement links TRBV7-2 to TRBJ1-4; unclear D gene. CDR3 size: 14 residues. V was cut by 2 bases and J by 3 bases, with 7 bases left in between. Germline-derived CDR1 and CDR2 are SGHTA and FQGNSA. The CDR3 DNA reads TGTGCCAGCAGCTTATATGCCTCTAATGAAAAACTGTTTTTT. Translated, it gives CASSLYASNEKLFF.

A few counts support this clonotype. The chain employs TRBV7-6 and TRBJ2-5, with 10 bases that match TRBD1. V shed 5 bases, J shed 5 bases, and the junction held 20 bases outside the gene matches. Per germline, CDR1 SGHVS and CDR2 FNYEAQ. The CDR3 contains 19 residues. The CDR3 here is CASSPHIAGGTGVWETQYF. The DNA of the CDR3 is TGTGCCAGCAGCCCACACATAGCTGGCGGGACAGGGGTATGGGAGACCCAGTACTTC.

The chain carries TRBV7-9 and TRBJ2-7; weak D call: TRBD1 (6 bases). CDR3 length: 13 amino acids. Germline lookup yields CDR1 SEHNR and CDR2 FQNEAQ (reference sequence). V lost 5 bases and J lost 5, with 13 bases in between. CDR3 nucleotides: TGTGCCAGCAGCCAGCAGGGGTCCCACGAGCAGTACTTC. Encoded protein: CASSQQGSHEQYF.

This clonotype was detected a few times. J is TRBJ2-3 and V is TRBV18; no reliable D call. The V and J ends lost 4 bases and 5 bases respectively, with 13 bases between them. Germline lookup yields CDR1 KGHSH and CDR2 LQKENI. The CDR3 has 14 amino acids. CDR3 nucleotides: TGTGCCAGCTCACTCGAGAGAACCGGAGATACGCAGTATTTT. This codes for CASSLERTGDTQYF.

This clonotype was observed a few times. The chain recombines TRBV11-2 with TRBJ2-3; D is unclear. V was trimmed by 2 bases and J by 1 base, leaving 7 bases between them. This CDR3 contains 14 residues. Germline V gives CDR1 SGHAT, CDR2 FQNNGV. CDR3 nucleotide sequence: TGTGCCAGCAGCTTAAACAGCGGCACAGATACGCAGTATTTT. This encodes CASSLNSGTDTQYF.

This clonotype was detected only a few times. V and J are TRBV19 and TRBJ1-2; unclear D gene. Germline CDR1 LNHDA, CDR2 SQIVND (reference sequence). The CDR3 is 16 amino acids. V lost 1 base to trimming and J lost 0 bases, with 12 bases between them. CDR3 in amino acids: CASSIAFTRSNYGYTF. As DNA, the CDR3 is TGTGCCAGTAGTATAGCCTTCACACGATCTAACTATGGCTACACCTTC.